These T cell receptor beta chains were read from a single sample in a study of T cells after yellow fever vaccination. TCRdb redid the calling of the 5' RACE reads with MiXCR, one entry per CDR3 protein. The sample holds 250,000 or so distinct CDR3 sequences, approximately 3.5% seen once. The sequenced sample was PBMCs, obtained 15 days after the yellow fever booster vaccination. These receptors were collected from a man aged 18 to 29 who received the YFV17D yellow fever vaccine. Both conserved end residues are part of each CDR3. Each record gives: J gene, V gene, clone size, D gene, CDR3 DNA, CDR3 protein. A D gene is named only where the DNA matches it firmly. Where a row states a size, it is once, few, many or the class of an expanded clone; other rows omit it.

TRBJ2-1	TRBV7-6	many	.	TGTGCCAGCTCTCTTAGGCGGGGCAACAATGAGCAGTTCTTC	CASSLRRGNNEQFF
TRBJ1-4	TRBV6-5	.	TRBD1	TGTGCCAGCAGTGAGACAGGGGATGAAAAACTGTTTTTT	CASSETGDEKLFF
TRBJ2-3	TRBV7-2	many	.	TGTGCCAGCAGCTTAGGTGCTTATACGCAGTATTTT	CASSLGAYTQYF
TRBJ1-3	TRBV2	many	.	TGTGCCAGCAGTGGGGACACCTCTGGAAACACCATATATTTT	CASSGDTSGNTIYF
TRBJ2-2	TRBV9	many	.	TGTGCCAGCAGCGTAGAAGGGGGGGCGCACACCGGGGAGCTGTTTTTT	CASSVEGGAHTGELFF
TRBJ1-4	TRBV7-6	many	.	TGTGCCAGCAGCTACGGACCCACAACTAATGAAAAACTGTTTTTT	CASSYGPTTNEKLFF
TRBJ1-1	TRBV6-4	few	TRBD1	TGTGCCAGCTGGCAGGGGGCTGTCGACACTGAAGCTTTCTTT	CASWQGAVDTEAFF
TRBJ2-2	TRBV7-3	many	.	TGTGCCAGCAGCCTTATAGGAGACTCCTTGGGGTCCGGGGAGCTGTTTTTT	CASSLIGDSLGSGELFF
TRBJ2-5	TRBV20-1	many	TRBD2	TGCAGTGCTAGAGATCCCCTAGCGGGAGAGGCCCAGTACTTC	CSARDPLAGEAQYF
TRBJ1-2	TRBV7-9	many	.	TGTGCCAGCAGCGTAGGGGTTAGTGGGGCTGACTATGGCTACACCTTC	CASSVGVSGADYGYTF
TRBJ1-1	TRBV7-9	many	.	TGTGCCAGCAGCTTAATTTTTCGAGCTGAAGCTTTCTTT	CASSLIFRAEAFF
TRBJ2-3	TRBV7-2	many	TRBD2	TGTGCCAGCAGCTCCTATAGCGGACTAGCGGGGGGGGCGCAGTATTTT	CASSSYSGLAGGAQYF
TRBJ2-3	TRBV20-1	many	.	TGCAGTGCTATGGGACCGAGGGAGGCAGATACGCAGTATTTT	CSAMGPREADTQYF
TRBJ2-7	TRBV5-1	many	TRBD2	TGCGCCAGCACCCTAGCGGGGGGTTCCTACGAGCAGTACTTC	CASTLAGGSYEQYF
TRBJ2-1	TRBV6-6	many	.	TGTGCCAGCAGTTACTCGACTAATTACAATGAGCAGTTCTTC	CASSYSTNYNEQFF
TRBJ1-1	TRBV7-9	many	TRBD1	TGTGCCAGCAGCCGGACAGGGTTCGACACTGAAGCTTTCTTT	CASSRTGFDTEAFF
TRBJ1-6	TRBV5-1	many	TRBD1	TGCGCCAGCAGCTCCCACCGGGACAGCTTTAATTCACCCCTCCACTTT	CASSSHRDSFNSPLHF
TRBJ2-3	TRBV7-8	many	.	TGTGCCAGCAGCTTAACCCACACAGATACGCAGTATTTT	CASSLTHTDTQYF
TRBJ2-5	TRBV29-1	many	.	TGCGGCGCTACTCCCAGCCAGACCCAGTACTTC	CGATPSQTQYF
TRBJ1-2	TRBV7-9	.	TRBD1	TGTGCCAGCAGCTTACTCGGCAGGGGGCGTCATGGCTACACCTTC	CASSLLGRGRHGYTF
TRBJ1-3	TRBV6-5	many	.	TGTGCCAGCAGTTACTCGAGTAGGTTTGGCTCTGGAAACACCATATATTTT	CASSYSSRFGSGNTIYF
TRBJ2-7	TRBV7-6	many	TRBD2	TGTGCCAGCAGCGGACCCGGGACTAGCTCCTACGAGCAGTACTTC	CASSGPGTSSYEQYF
TRBJ2-1	TRBV29-1	many	.	TGCAGCGTTGGACGGGGGCCCTACAATGAGCAGTTCTTC	CSVGRGPYNEQFF
TRBJ2-5	TRBV13	many	TRBD2	TGTGCCAGCAGCCCCCTAGCGGGGGGAGCCAAGGACGAGACCCAGTACTTC	CASSPLAGGAKDETQYF
TRBJ2-5	TRBV20-1	many	.	TGCAGTGCTATTAGGTCTCCGGGGCAAGAGACCCAGTACTTC	CSAIRSPGQETQYF
TRBJ1-6	TRBV4-3	few	.	TGCGCCAGCAGCCAAGGGGGGGGAGCCTGGATGATGGGGTATTCACCCCTCCACTTT	CASSQGGGAWMMGYSPLHF
TRBJ2-7	TRBV5-1	many	TRBD2	TGCGCCAGCAGCCCAGAGAGCGGGGAGCACTACGAGCAGTACTTC	CASSPESGEHYEQYF
TRBJ1-1	TRBV6-6	many	TRBD1	TGTGCCAGCAGTTACCGACAGGGGCTGGAAGCTTTCTTT	CASSYRQGLEAFF
TRBJ2-7	TRBV7-6	many	TRBD1	TGTGCCAGCAGCACCAGGACAGGGGCCTTCGACTACGAGCAGTACTTC	CASSTRTGAFDYEQYF
TRBJ2-1	TRBV9	many	TRBD1	TGTGCCAGCACGACAGGGGGGGCTACCAATGAGCAGTTCTTC	CASTTGGATNEQFF
TRBJ2-7	TRBV12-3/TRBV12-4	many	.	TGTGCCAGCAGTTTATCCCACGTTTCCTACGAGCAGTACTTC	CASSLSHVSYEQYF
TRBJ1-2	TRBV29-1	.	TRBD1	TGCAGCGTTGGAGGGACAGGTCTTTATAGTGGCTACACCTTC	CSVGGTGLYSGYTF
TRBJ2-3	TRBV6-1	.	.	TGTGCCAGCAGTGAACCCCCCGGACCAGAGGATACGCAGTATTTT	CASSEPPGPEDTQYF
TRBJ2-3	TRBV5-1	many	TRBD1	TGCGCCAGCAGCGGATGGCCGAGACAGGGGCGGGCAGATACGCAGTATTTT	CASSGWPRQGRADTQYF
TRBJ2-7	TRBV12-3/TRBV12-4	many	TRBD1	TGTGCCAGCAGTTTAGACACGGGACAGAACTACGAGCAGTACTTC	CASSLDTGQNYEQYF
TRBJ2-2	TRBV5-4	many	TRBD1	TGTGCCAGCAGCCCCCGGGACAGGGGGGGCACCGGGGAGCTGTTTTTT	CASSPRDRGGTGELFF
TRBJ1-1	TRBV2	many	.	TGTGCCAGCAGTTTCGATTTTCTCACTGAAGCTTTCTTT	CASSFDFLTEAFF
TRBJ2-5	TRBV5-1	many	.	TGCGCCAGCAGCAATGAAGAGACCCAGTACTTC	CASSNEETQYF
TRBJ2-5	TRBV2	many	TRBD1	TGTGCCAGCAGACAGGGGGCGAATGGGGAGACCCAGTACTTC	CASRQGANGETQYF
TRBJ1-4	TRBV12-3/TRBV12-4	.	.	TGTGCCAGCAGTCCAAGGGACGGGCCTAGAGAAAAACTGTTTTTT	CASSPRDGPREKLFF
TRBJ1-6	TRBV6-5	many	.	TGTGCCAGCAGCCGATGGGGAGGTAGCACCTCCTATAATTCACCCCTCCACTTT	CASSRWGGSTSYNSPLHF
TRBJ2-1	TRBV9	many	TRBD1	TGTGCCAGCAGCGTGGGGCCTGGACAGGGGCGAAATGAGCAGTTCTTC	CASSVGPGQGRNEQFF
TRBJ2-3	TRBV2	many	.	TGTGCCATCGGATCCGGGACGGCAAGCACAGATACGCAGTATTTT	CAIGSGTASTDTQYF
TRBJ2-1	TRBV9	many	.	TGTGCCAGCAGCGTCTTCGGGGATGACAATGAGCAGTTCTTC	CASSVFGDDNEQFF
TRBJ1-1	TRBV7-2	many	.	TGTGCCAGCAGCTTAGGTTCTGTAACTGAAGCTTTCTTT	CASSLGSVTEAFF
TRBJ1-2	TRBV12-3/TRBV12-4	few	.	TGTGCCAGCAGTCCCGGAACACCCGCCTTCTATGGCTACACCTTC	CASSPGTPAFYGYTF
TRBJ2-3	TRBV7-9	many	TRBD2	TGTGCCAGCAGCTCGACGGGACTAGACGGCACAGATACGCAGTATTTT	CASSSTGLDGTDTQYF
TRBJ2-2	TRBV7-2	many	.	TGTGCCAGCAGCTTAGGTGGGGGGTTGCTGTTTTTT	CASSLGGGLLFF
TRBJ1-1	TRBV4-3	many	.	TGCGCCAGCAGCCAAGATGTGTCAGGGGATACTGAAGCTTTCTTT	CASSQDVSGDTEAFF
TRBJ2-6	TRBV25-1	many	TRBD1	TGTGCCAGCAGTGAATCCACAGGGGTCCGTGGGGCCAACGTCCTGACTTTC	CASSESTGVRGANVLTF
TRBJ1-6	TRBV20-1	many	.	TGCAGTGCTAGGGAAACAGGGAACTCACCCCTCCACTTT	CSARETGNSPLHF
TRBJ2-5	TRBV5-6	many	.	TGTGCCAGCAGCCTCAACGGGGAAGAGACCCAGTACTTC	CASSLNGEETQYF
TRBJ2-5	TRBV20-1	.	.	TGCAGTGCTAGAAGGGGGGGGGCAGGATGGGAGACCCAGTACTTC	CSARRGGAGWETQYF